This T cell receptor (beta chain) stems from a study of T cells after yellow fever vaccination (dated by TCRdb to 2018 to 2020). The study in broad terms: The SMART-Seq v4 Ultra Low Input RNA kit was used to prepare libraries from fractions with low cell numbers. Bulk TCR alpha and beta repertoires were sequenced longitudinally to track T-cell clones before and after primary and booster YFV17D yellow fever vaccination. Two healthy male donors made up the cohort, one aged 18 to 29 years and the other aged 30 to 40 years. Blood samples were taken at several timepoints before and after primary and secondary immunization, and bulk PBMC replicates and cell subsets were isolated.

The data were produced on an Illumina NovaSeq 6000. TCR cDNA was synthesized by 5'RACE template switching, through which a universal primer site and unique molecular identifiers were introduced. Priming of cDNA synthesis was performed from both the TCR alpha and TCR beta constant segments. Libraries were amplified in two PCR steps, with sample barcodes and sequencing adapters added in the second step. Sequencing of the libraries was done on either Illumina HiSeq 2500 (2x100 bp) or NovaSeq (2x150 bp). Per the authors' processing: MIGEC was used to demultiplex reads and collapse the reads into UMI consensus sequences, and MiXCR was used for V(D)J alignment. Using edgeR on replicate PBMC samples, clonotypes were called vaccine-responding if FDR was below 0.01 and the log2 fold change was above 5 up to day 15. Bulk clonotypes were assigned CD4 or CD8 identity according to which sequenced CD4 or CD8 repertoire held them at higher abundance. Using fastp trimming at Q25 and MiXCR clonotype assembly, TCRdb reanalyzed the public sequencing data and kept in-frame beta chains. Every CDR3 protein is listed once, alongside the most common genes and DNA of its rows. The V and J calls were determined by TCRdb, not by the authors. In this sample the table shows 340,000 or so distinct CDR3 sequences, around an eighth of which occur a single time. The ten largest clones take up roughly 3% of the sample.

What this sample's treatment or condition label stands for: live attenuated yellow fever vaccine strain. PBMCs were isolated from peripheral blood using a standard Ficoll-Paque protocol. Dynabeads CD4 and CD8 positive selection kits were used to isolate the CD4 and CD8 T-cell fractions. TriZol was used to extract RNA from bulk PBMCs, CD4 and CD8 fractions, and dextramer-positive and dextramer-negative fractions. CDR1 SGHDT and CDR2 YYEEEE were looked up in the germline V gene. The CDR3 numbers 14 residues from cysteine through phenylalanine. Of all the DNA, just the CDR3 is kept, 42 bases in frame from base 1. Trimming costs V 2 bases and J 10 bases, and their ends lie 13 bases apart. The study at large found these results: Compared with the primary T-cell response, the secondary T-cell response was weaker but faster, peaking on day 5 rather than day 15. After the booster, most of the clones that had expanded following primary vaccination were detected again (approximately 96% of CD4 and 88% of CD8), which suggests that memory was broadly maintained. Only a couple of donors were included in the study, so the extent to which the findings can be generalized is limited. Computational filtering was needed because FACS-sorted repertoires could contain abundant contaminating clonotypes from the bulk population. A small share of clonotypes was detected in both CD4 and CD8 compartments, with the overlap likely arising from convergent recombination.

This clonotype was detected ten times or more. No cognate antigen has been identified for it. No base quality information exists; no much larger clone differs at one position. The chain is encoded by TRBV5-6 joined to TRBJ1-6, and perhaps TRBD1 as D gene, on 5 matching bases. The TCR comes from a man aged 18-30 years who received the YFV17D yellow fever vaccine. Sequencing used CD4+ T cells sorted from PBMCs, obtained 15 days after the yellow fever booster vaccination. In nucleotides, the sequence is TGTGCCAGCAGCTTTATAGGGGCCACCTCACCCCTCCACTTT. Translated, it reads CASSFIGATSPLHF.